This T cell receptor (beta chain) originates from a study of glioma-infiltrating T cells. Study results and limitations: Only very few CDR3 sequences appeared in both tissue and blood. Above-expected tissue-blood divergence occurred in all gliomas, most in low-grade ones.

For this clonotype: What it recognizes is unknown.

The iRepertoire nested amplicon-rescue multiplex PCR amplified TCR alpha and beta CDR3s from RNA. Tissue mRNA or PBMC total RNA, roughly 95-400 ng, went into one-step reverse transcription and amplification. TCRdb itself ran the multiplex PCR reads through MiXCR, one entry per CDR3 protein. The table lists 160,000 or so distinct CDR3 sequences, around 40% of them singletons. J was trimmed by 4 bases and V by 7 bases; bases with no gene match: 7. The CDR3 contains 14 residues. Sequenced material: glioma tissue, nonneoplastic brain tissue, or PBMCs (not recorded which). The chain employs TRBV12-3 or TRBV12-4 and TRBJ2-1; 7 bases are shared with TRBD2. The TCR was taken from a human donor with low-grade glioma or glioblastoma, undergoing nonglioma brain surgery, or in good health (not recorded which). The CDR3 loop reads CASTMGREYNEQFF. The CDR3 nucleotides read TGTGCCAGCACGATGGGGAGGGAATACAATGAGCAGTTCTTC.